This T cell receptor (beta chain) was recovered during a study of T-cell reconstitution after alpha-beta-depleted transplantation in children. Whole-study findings and limits: Some patients' high day-60 TCRbeta diversity was attributed to recipient cells surviving conditioning.

This sample's TCRbeta library carried unique molecular identifier barcodes. TCRdb used MiXCR to reprocess the PCR reads, holding one entry per CDR3 protein. The sample carries about 610,000 distinct CDR3 sequences, over 25% recorded once. This clonotype was seen more than once but under ten times. What it recognizes is unknown. Germline-derived CDR1 and CDR2 are GTSNPN and SVGIG (reference sequence). Deletions cut 8 bases from V and 3 bases from J, with 8 bases between. CDR3 length equals 11 residues. Sequences were derived from PBMCs, sampled before TCRalphabeta/CD19-depleted stem cell transplant. This clonotype was sampled from a boy under two years old with Wiskott-Aldrich syndrome, due to receive a stem cell transplant. This chain links TRBV30 with TRBJ1-3; no firm D call. The CDR3 DNA follows: TGTGCCGAACAAGATGGAAACACCATATATTTT. Its translation is CAEQDGNTIYF.